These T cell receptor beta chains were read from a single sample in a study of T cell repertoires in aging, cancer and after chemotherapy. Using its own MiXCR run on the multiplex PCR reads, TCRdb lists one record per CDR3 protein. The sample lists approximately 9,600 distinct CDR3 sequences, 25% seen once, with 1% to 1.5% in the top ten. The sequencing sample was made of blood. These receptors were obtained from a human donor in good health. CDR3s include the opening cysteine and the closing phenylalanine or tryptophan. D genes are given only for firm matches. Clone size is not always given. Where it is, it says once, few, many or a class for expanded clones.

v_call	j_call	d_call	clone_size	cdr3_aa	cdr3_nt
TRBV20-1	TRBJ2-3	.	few	CSAERTASDTQYF	TGCAGTGCTGAAAGGACTGCATCAGATACGCAGTATTTT
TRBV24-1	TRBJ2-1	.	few	CATSDAVFGEQFF	TGTGCCACCAGTGATGCTGTTTTCGGAGAGCAGTTCTTC
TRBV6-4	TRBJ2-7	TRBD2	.	CASRGGGGLRGEQYF	TGTGCCAGCAGGGGGGGGGGAGGTTTGAGGGGCGAGCAGTACTTC
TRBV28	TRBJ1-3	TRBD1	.	CATGEGAVSGNTIYF	TGTGCCACCGGGGAGGGGGCCGTCTCTGGAAACACCATATATTTT
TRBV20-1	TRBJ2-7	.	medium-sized	CSASRDFTYEQYF	TGCAGTGCTAGCCGGGACTTTACCTACGAGCAGTACTTC
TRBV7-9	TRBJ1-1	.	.	CASSRVPNTEAFF	TGTGCCAGCAGCCGGGTTCCGAACACTGAAGCTTTCTTT
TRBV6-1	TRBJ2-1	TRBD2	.	CASSPAGTSPPGEQFF	TGTGCCAGCAGTCCCGCCGGGACTAGCCCCCCGGGTGAGCAGTTCTTC
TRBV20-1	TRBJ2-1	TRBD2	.	CSASRGLADGSYNEQFF	TGCAGTGCATCGAGGGGACTAGCTGATGGCTCCTACAATGAGCAGTTCTTC
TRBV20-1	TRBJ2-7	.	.	CSARRAYEQYF	TGCAGTGCTAGGCGGGCCTACGAGCAGTACTTC
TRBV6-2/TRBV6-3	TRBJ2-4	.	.	CASSVDREGLRAKNIQYF	TGTGCCAGCAGTGTGGACAGGGAGGGTCTGAGGGCCAAAAACATTCAGTACTTC
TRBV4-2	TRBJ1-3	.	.	CASSQDFSGNTIYF	TGTGCCAGCAGCCAAGATTTCTCTGGAAACACCATATATTTT
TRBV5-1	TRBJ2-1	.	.	CASSLLGHRSSYNEQFF	TGCGCCAGCAGCTTGCTGGGACACCGAAGCTCCTACAATGAGCAGTTCTTC
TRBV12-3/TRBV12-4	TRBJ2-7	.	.	CASSLAGAYEQYF	TGTGCCAGCAGTTTAGCGGGAGCCTACGAGCAGTACTTC
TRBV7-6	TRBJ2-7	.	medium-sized	CASSLGRSDFYEQYF	TGTGCCAGCAGCTTAGGACGGTCAGATTTCTACGAGCAGTACTTC
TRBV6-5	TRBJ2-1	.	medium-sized	CASSTFDLEQFF	TGTGCCAGCAGCACTTTCGACCTTGAGCAGTTCTTC
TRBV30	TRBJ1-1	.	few	CAWSNLDGLEAFF	TGTGCCTGGAGTAACTTGGACGGACTTGAAGCTTTCTTT
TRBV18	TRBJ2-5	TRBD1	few	CASSPTGTEQETQYF	TGTGCCAGCTCACCGACCGGGACAGAGCAAGAGACCCAGTACTTC
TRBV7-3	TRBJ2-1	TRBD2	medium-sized	CASSLTLAGGPGEQFF	TGTGCCAGCAGCTTAACGCTAGCGGGAGGGCCAGGTGAGCAGTTCTTC
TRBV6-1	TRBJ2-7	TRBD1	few	CASSEARQGSSYEQYF	TGTGCCAGCAGTGAAGCCAGACAGGGGAGCTCCTACGAGCAGTACTTC
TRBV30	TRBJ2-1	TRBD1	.	CAWSRQGYNEQFF	TGTGCCTGGAGTAGACAGGGCTACAATGAGCAGTTCTTC
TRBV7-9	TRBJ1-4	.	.	CASSSYGSPVVFF	TGTGCCAGCAGCTCCTATGGATCTCCCGTGGTGTTTTTT
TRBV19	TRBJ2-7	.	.	CASSPVPGIEQYF	TGTGCCAGTAGCCCAGTCCCAGGGATCGAGCAGTACTTC
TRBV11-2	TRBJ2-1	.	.	CATHGAARSYNEQFF	TGTGCCACCCATGGGGCAGCTCGCTCCTACAATGAGCAGTTCTTC
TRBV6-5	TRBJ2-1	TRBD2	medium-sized	CASRPGGGNEQFF	TGTGCCAGCAGACCGGGGGGAGGAAATGAGCAGTTCTTC
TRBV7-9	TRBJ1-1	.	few	CASSFGGDTEAFF	TGTGCCAGCAGCTTCGGGGGGGACACTGAAGCTTTCTTT
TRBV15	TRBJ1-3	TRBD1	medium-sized	CATSRDRDRRNTIYF	TGTGCCACCAGCAGAGATCGGGACAGAAGGAACACCATATATTTT
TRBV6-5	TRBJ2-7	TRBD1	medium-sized	CASSHGGGTGTYEQYF	TGTGCCAGCAGCCACGGGGGCGGGACAGGAACCTACGAGCAGTACTTC
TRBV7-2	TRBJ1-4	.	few	CASSSPEAGLNEKLFF	TGTGCCAGCAGCTCCCCCGAGGCAGGACTGAATGAAAAACTGTTTTTT
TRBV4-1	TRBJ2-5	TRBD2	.	CASSQDRWEGGHSVSQYF	TGCGCCAGCAGCCAAGACCGGTGGGAGGGAGGCCACTCCGTTTCCCAGTACTTC
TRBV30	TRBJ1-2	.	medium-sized	CAWSVTGYGYTF	TGTGCCTGGAGTGTAACAGGGTACGGCTACACCTTC
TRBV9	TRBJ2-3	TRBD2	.	CASSVALAGITDTQYF	TGTGCCAGCAGCGTAGCACTAGCGGGGATCACAGATACGCAGTATTTT
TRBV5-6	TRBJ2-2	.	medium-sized	CASSLADQLGGGELFF	TGTGCCAGCAGCTTGGCCGACCAGCTAGGTGGCGGGGAGCTGTTTTTT
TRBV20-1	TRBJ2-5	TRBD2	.	CSATSPSAGGWGETQYF	TGCAGTGCTACCTCTCCCTCAGCGGGAGGTTGGGGAGAGACCCAGTACTTC
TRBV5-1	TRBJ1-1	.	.	CASSLDRLDTEAFF	TGCGCCAGCAGCTTGGACAGGCTAGACACTGAAGCTTTCTTT
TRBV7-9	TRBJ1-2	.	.	CASSFASQGTYGYTF	TGTGCCAGCAGCTTCGCTTCACAGGGCACCTATGGCTACACCTTC
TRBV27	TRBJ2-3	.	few	CASTRRASIGTGGGDTQYF	TGTGCCAGCACTCGGAGAGCTTCCATAGGGACCGGGGGTGGAGATACGCAGTATTTT
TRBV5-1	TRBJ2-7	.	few	CASSGRSLGSSEQYF	TGCGCCAGCAGCGGCAGGAGTTTAGGGTCGAGCGAGCAGTACTTC
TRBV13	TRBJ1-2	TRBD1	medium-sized	CASSPGTGGERNYGYTF	TGTGCCAGCAGTCCCGGGACAGGGGGCGAGAGGAACTATGGCTACACCTTC
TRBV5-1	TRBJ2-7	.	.	CASSLGPGYEQYF	TGCGCCAGCAGCTTGGGACCTGGATACGAGCAGTACTTC
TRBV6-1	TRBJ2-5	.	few	CASSEYLRGADQETQYF	TGTGCCAGCAGTGAGTACTTGCGTGGAGCCGACCAAGAGACCCAGTACTTC